The source of this T cell receptor (beta chain) is a study of identical twins. The study's findings and limits: A lower insertion count was a feature of abundant cord blood beta clonotypes, with no such feature in memory repertoires. Models predicted less out-of-frame TCR alpha sharing in monozygotic twins than was found.

This clonotype was picked up a small number of times. Its target is unknown. The V and J ends lost 4 bases and 2 bases respectively, with 18 bases between them. The germline V gene has CDR1 SGDLS and CDR2 YYNGEE. The CDR3 totals 17 residues. MiXCR, applied by TCRdb to the 5' RACE reads, yields one record per CDR3 protein. Of 300,000 to 400,000 distinct CDR3 sequences listed, more than 9% are singletons. These same records also appear under a second study, on yellow fever vaccine responses in identical twins.

This TCR came from a woman under 30 in good health. The sequencing sample was made of CD8+ T cells sorted from blood. The chain has TRBV9 and TRBJ2-2, with D possibly TRBD2 on 5 matching bases. CDR3 nucleotide sequence: TGTGCCAGCAGCCCGAGGCGCGTCGGGGATAACACCGGGGAGCTGTTTTTT. This codes for CASSPRRVGDNTGELFF. Looking up the rest from reference TRBV9 and TRBJ2-2 gives the full variable domain: DSGVTQTPKHLITATGQRVTLRCSPRSGDLSVYWYQQSLDQGLQFLIQYYNGEERAKGNILERFSAQQFPDLHSELNLSSLELGDSALYFCASSPRRVGDNTGELFFGEGSRLTVL.